The 12 T cell receptor beta chains below were found in one sample sequenced in a study of Graves' ophthalmopathy and Graves' hyperthyroidism. Amplification targeted the TCR beta CDR3 regions, with RNA transcripts as the source material. HTBI primers served in a first-round RT-PCR, which a second-round multiplex PCR followed. Using its own MiXCR run on the multiplex PCR reads, TCRdb lists one record per CDR3 protein. The data show approximately 210,000 distinct CDR3 sequences, under 30% seen once. Material for sequencing was peripheral blood. The receptors here all came from a man in his fifties or sixties with Graves' ophthalmopathy.

This clonotype showed up many times. This sequence joins TRBV2 and TRBJ2-3, with a weak D call TRBD2 (6 bases). V lost 6 bases and J 2 bases, leaving 21 bases between the germline ends. This CDR3 is 17 amino acids long. Germline CDR1 reads SNHLY; CDR2 reads FYNNEI. This CDR3 is CASRSRPHGGITDTQYF. The CDR3, as DNA: TGTGCCAGCAGGTCCCGCCCGCACGGGGGAATCACAGATACGCAGTATTTT. The whole variable domain, remainder taken from reference TRBV2 and TRBJ2-3, is EPEVTQTPSHQVTQMGQEVILRCVPISNHLYFYWYRQILGQKVEFLVSFYNNEISEKSEIFDDQFSVERPDGSNFTLKIRSTKLEDSAMYFCASRSRPHGGITDTQYFGPGTRLTVL.

This clonotype was observed a single time. CDR3 in amino acids: CASSFKQGVGYGYTF. The CDR3 DNA follows: TGTGCCAGCAGTTTTAAACAGGGCGTTGGCTATGGCTACACCTTC. V gene TRBV27 combines with J gene TRBJ1-2; weak D call: TRBD1 (6 bases). This CDR3 contains 15 residues. The ends were cut back, 3 bases at V and 4 bases at J, with 15 bases in the middle. Germline V gene lookup returns CDR1 MNHEY and CDR2 SMNVEV (reference sequence).

The V call is TRBV4-1, the J call TRBJ2-7; perhaps TRBD2 as D (6 bases). The CDR3 consists of 15 residues. Per the germline V gene, CDR1 is MGHRA and CDR2 is YSYEKL. Trimming took 2 bases from V and 4 from J, leaving 15 bases between them. CDR3 in amino acids: CASSQRDSLPYEQYF. The CDR3 DNA sequence: TGCGCCAGCAGCCAACGGGACTCTCTACCTTACGAGCAGTACTTC.

In its sample, this clonotype was seen many times. This chain connects TRBV19 to TRBJ1-5; 9 nucleotides align to TRBD1. J gave up 4 bases and V 2 bases, and 6 bases lay outside the gene matches. The CDR3 loop spans 16 amino acids. The germline V gene encodes CDR1 LNHDA and CDR2 SQIVND (reference sequence). The CDR3 region has the DNA TGTGCCAGTAGTATACTCCGGGGACAGGGAAATCAGCCCCAGCATTTT. Amino acid sequence: CASSILRGQGNQPQHF.

This clonotype has a handful of counts. The chain employs TRBV12-3 or TRBV12-4 and TRBJ1-6; TRBD1 matches at 8 bases. Germline trimming cut 4 bases from V and 9 bases from J; bases unmatched to any gene: 8. CDR3 size: 15 residues. CDR3 region: CASSSQGARVSPLHF. CDR3 in DNA: TGTGCCAGCAGTTCGCAGGGGGCCAGAGTTTCACCCCTCCACTTT.

This chain links TRBV12-3 or TRBV12-4 with TRBJ1-1; TRBD1 matches 8 bases. This CDR3 has 17 amino acids. J was trimmed by 0 bases and V by 5 bases; bases with no gene match: 11. The CDR3: CASSPQGAPFLNTEAFF. The CDR3 DNA reads TGTGCCAGCAGTCCTCAGGGGGCCCCTTTCTTGAACACTGAAGCTTTCTTT.

The chain carries TRBV7-2 and TRBJ1-1; 8 bases match TRBD1. This CDR3 spans 15 amino acids. Germline V gene data show CDR1 as SGHTA and CDR2 as FQGNSA. The junction had 4 bases not matched to a gene; V was cut back by 2 bases and J by 2 bases. CDR3 bases: TGTGCCAGCAGCTTAACAGGGGGAGTTAACACTGAAGCTTTCTTT. Its protein is CASSLTGGVNTEAFF.

This clonotype was detected ten times or more. V and J are TRBV4-1 and TRBJ2-4; 12 bases agree with TRBD2. Germline V CDR1 and CDR2: MGHRA, YSYEKL. The V and J ends lost 0 bases and 0 bases, in that order; junction bases with no gene match: 12. This CDR3 has 21 residues. The CDR3 here is CASSQEETSGSWVLAKNIQYF. CDR3 bases: TGCGCCAGCAGCCAAGAGGAGACTAGCGGGAGTTGGGTTCTAGCCAAAAACATTCAGTACTTC.

This clonotype was recorded at least ten times. The junction and the germline gene differ at one end; a read error may be behind it. This sequence joins TRBV7-7 and TRBJ2-5; 13 bases are a match to TRBD2. The CDR3 spans 15 residues. In germline, CDR1 is SSHAT, CDR2 FNYEAQ (reference sequence). The CDR3 loop is CASSSATSGRGTQYF. The CDR3 nucleotides read TGTGCTAGCAGTTCCGCAACTAGCGGGAGGGGGACCCAGTACTTC.

The chain couples TRBV6-2 or TRBV6-3 to TRBJ2-5; 9 bases align to TRBD2. Matching the DNA end better, TRBJ2-7 makes the J call doubtful. The CDR3 has 13 residues. Looked up from germline, CDR1 is MNHEY and CDR2 is SVGEGT. The CDR3 here is CASSSSAGGEQYF. CDR3 sequence (DNA): TGTGCCAGCAGTTCATCAGCGGGGGGCGAGCAGTACTTC.

This clonotype has at least ten counts. V gene TRBV20-1 combines with J gene TRBJ2-7, with a weak D call TRBD2 (5 bases). Trimming cost V 0 bases and J 4 bases, with 19 bases left between them. This CDR3 is 16 amino acids long. Germline loops: CDR1 DFQATT, CDR2 SNEGSKA (reference sequence). CDR3 DNA sequence: TGCAGTGCTAGAGATGGGCGGGCCCCCGGCGGGTACGAGCAGTACTTC. Protein product: CSARDGRAPGGYEQYF.

At least ten counts were recorded for this clonotype. The chain couples TRBV29-1 to TRBJ1-5; tentative D call: TRBD1 (5 bases). CDR3 length: 13 amino acids. The V gene's germline CDR1 is SQVTM and CDR2 ANQGSEA. The V end was cut by 4 bases, the J end by 9 bases, with 16 bases between. As DNA, the CDR3 is TGCAGCGTTGGAGCCGGGGGGAATGGGCCCCAGCATTTT. Translating it yields CSVGAGGNGPQHF.